Relative to its sample, the clone carrying this T cell receptor (beta chain) is medium-sized. The antigen is unknown. The assay was immunoSEQ multiplex PCR, and TCRdb's table has in-frame clones only and misses some. This table has tens of thousands of clones, 75% to 85% appearing once. Blood got drawn at baseline, again on cycle 4 day 1, and then on cycle 7 day 1. This record belongs to a study of OX40 agonist ivuxolimab in advanced cancers. Points from the study as a whole: The study did not work out the antigen specificity of the expanded peripheral T cells.

The CDR3 runs to 15 residues. Trimming removed 3 bases from V and 1 base from J; junction bases left unmatched: 0. Per the germline V gene, CDR1 is MRHNA and CDR2 is SNTAGT. This receptor was obtained from an adult with an advanced solid tumor such as melanoma, head and neck, liver or kidney cancer. The sample here was CD4+ or CD8+ T cells sorted from blood, taken in a trial of the OX40 agonist ivuxolimab. This chain connects TRBV6-4 to TRBJ2-2, with 9 bases that match TRBD2. The CDR3 nucleotides read TGTGCCAGCAGTGAGACTAGCGGGAACACCGGGGAGCTGTTTTTT. Its translation: CASSETSGNTGELFF.